This T cell receptor beta chain was sequenced in a study of T cell responses to AZD1222 COVID-19 vaccine. Regarding the study as a whole: Repertoire sampling occurred only after the peak T cell response.

V gave up 1 base and J gave up 1 base, with 10 bases separating them. In germline, CDR1 is LNHDA, CDR2 SQIVND (reference sequence). The CDR3 consists of 15 residues. Assay used: immunoSEQ multiplex PCR; TCRdb lists only in-frame clones, some missing. Among approximately 130,000 clones listed, about 94% were seen once. Concerning this clone: Its antigen is undetermined.

The sample in question was peripheral blood, obtained on day 0 of AZD1222 vaccination. The V gene is TRBV19, the J gene TRBJ2-5, with D tentatively TRBD1 or TRBD2 (6 bases each). This clonotype originated in an adult in good health. The CDR3 DNA reads TGTGCCAGTAGTATAGGAGGGGGGCCCCAAGAGACCCAGTACTTC. This codes for CASSIGGGPQETQYF.